Listed below are T cell receptor beta chains from one sample, sequenced in a study of cytomegalovirus exposure and HLA in healthy donors. The protocol was immunoSEQ multiplex PCR, while the TCRdb copy is restricted to in-frame clones and leaves out a portion. This sample carries about 160,000 clones, roughly nine tenths of them seen once, and the ten largest clones take 5% to 7%. The specimen was PBMCs. The receptors originated from a woman in her twenties or thirties in good health and CMV-seronegative. Each CDR3 is given with its conserved first and last residue. A D gene is named only where the DNA matches it firmly. The size of a clone is reported for some rows only, either as once, few or many, or as a class for expanded clones.

CDR3 protein: CASSVEHYGYTF
CDR3 DNA: TGTGCCAGCAGCGTAGAGCACTATGGCTACACCTTC
clone size: NA
D gene: NA
V gene: TRBV9
J gene: TRBJ1-2

CDR3 protein: CATSSPTGRVEQFF
CDR3 DNA: TGTGCCACCAGCAGCCCCACGGGGAGGGTTGAGCAGTTCTTC
clone size: NA
D gene: TRBD2
V gene: TRBV15
J gene: TRBJ2-1

CDR3 protein: CASRPAATGTGGGNTIYF
CDR3 DNA: TGCGCCAGCAGGCCTGCCGCTACCGGGACAGGGGGCGGAAACACCATATATTTT
clone size: NA
D gene: TRBD1
V gene: TRBV5-1
J gene: TRBJ1-3

CDR3 protein: CSVDKAFSNGYTF
CDR3 DNA: TGCAGCGTTGATAAGGCTTTTTCTAATGGCTACACCTTC
clone size: NA
D gene: NA
V gene: TRBV29-1
J gene: TRBJ1-2

CDR3 protein: CASSAGLAGGSTDTQYF
CDR3 DNA: TGTGCCAGCAGCGCGGGACTAGCGGGGGGGAGCACAGATACGCAGTATTTT
clone size: once
D gene: TRBD2
V gene: TRBV11-3
J gene: TRBJ2-3

CDR3 protein: CASSSQGGNTIYF
CDR3 DNA: TGTGCCAGCAGCTCCCAGGGTGGAAACACCATATATTTT
clone size: NA
D gene: NA
V gene: TRBV5-4
J gene: TRBJ1-3

CDR3 protein: CASSPGRASYEQYF
CDR3 DNA: TGCGCCAGCAGCCCTGGACGGGCCTCCTACGAGCAGTACTTC
clone size: NA
D gene: NA
V gene: TRBV5-1
J gene: TRBJ2-7

CDR3 protein: CASSEHRVPGELFF
CDR3 DNA: TGTGCCAGCAGTGAACACAGGGTCCCGGGGGAGCTGTTTTTT
clone size: once
D gene: NA
V gene: TRBV25-1
J gene: TRBJ2-2

CDR3 protein: CASSLSGRLYQPQHF
CDR3 DNA: TGTGCCAGCAGCTTAAGCGGCCGGCTATATCAGCCCCAGCATTTT
clone size: NA
D gene: NA
V gene: TRBV5-8
J gene: TRBJ1-5

CDR3 protein: CASSYSGHSNQPQHF
CDR3 DNA: TGTGCCAGCAGTTACTCGGGACATAGCAATCAGCCCCAGCATTTT
clone size: few
D gene: NA
V gene: TRBV6-5
J gene: TRBJ1-5

CDR3 protein: CASSSIGARGYGYEQYF
CDR3 DNA: TGTGCCAGCAGCTCTATTGGGGCCAGGGGCTACGGCTACGAGCAGTACTTC
clone size: NA
D gene: NA
V gene: TRBV7-9
J gene: TRBJ2-7

CDR3 protein: CASSWDRALYEQYF
CDR3 DNA: TGTGCCAGCAGCTGGGACAGGGCCCTCTACGAGCAGTACTTC
clone size: NA
D gene: TRBD1
V gene: TRBV5-6
J gene: TRBJ2-7

CDR3 protein: CASSHPAGELFF
CDR3 DNA: TGCGCCAGCAGCCATCCCGCCGGGGAGCTGTTTTTT
clone size: NA
D gene: NA
V gene: TRBV4-1
J gene: TRBJ2-2

CDR3 protein: CASSLEGGMMNTEAFF
CDR3 DNA: TGCGCCAGCAGCTTGGAAGGGGGCATGATGAACACTGAAGCTTTCTTT
clone size: NA
D gene: TRBD1
V gene: TRBV5-1
J gene: TRBJ1-1

CDR3 protein: CASSQVAGGSPDTQYF
CDR3 DNA: TGCGCCAGCAGCCAAGTAGCGGGAGGGTCCCCAGATACGCAGTATTTT
clone size: NA
D gene: TRBD2
V gene: TRBV4-1
J gene: TRBJ2-3

CDR3 protein: CASSPTAPDSPLHF
CDR3 DNA: TGCGCCAGCAGCCCGACGGCTCCAGACTCACCCCTCCACTTT
clone size: NA
D gene: NA
V gene: TRBV4-3
J gene: TRBJ1-6

CDR3 protein: CASSARGGPGELFF
CDR3 DNA: TGCGCCAGCAGCGCGAGGGGGGGACCCGGGGAGCTGTTTTTT
clone size: NA
D gene: NA
V gene: TRBV5-1
J gene: TRBJ2-2

CDR3 protein: CASSLGQGAQGNTIYF
CDR3 DNA: TGTGCCAGCAGCCTTGGACAGGGGGCGCAGGGAAACACCATATATTTT
clone size: many
D gene: TRBD1
V gene: TRBV7-9
J gene: TRBJ1-3

CDR3 protein: CAWSVGTNTYEQYF
CDR3 DNA: TGTGCCTGGAGTGTTGGGACTAATACCTACGAGCAGTACTTC
clone size: NA
D gene: TRBD2
V gene: TRBV30
J gene: TRBJ2-7

CDR3 protein: CASSLAVGRETQYF
CDR3 DNA: TGTGCCAGCAGCTTAGCTGTAGGCAGAGAGACCCAGTACTTC
clone size: NA
D gene: NA
V gene: TRBV7-6
J gene: TRBJ2-5

CDR3 protein: CASSYTGTGGLVGGYTF
CDR3 DNA: TGTGCCAGCAGCTATACCGGGACAGGGGGCCTGGTCGGTGGCTACACCTTC
clone size: NA
D gene: TRBD1
V gene: TRBV7-2
J gene: TRBJ1-2

CDR3 protein: CASNGQGSGNTIYF
CDR3 DNA: TGTGCCAGCAACGGGCAAGGCTCTGGAAACACCATATATTTT
clone size: NA
D gene: NA
V gene: TRBV6-6
J gene: TRBJ1-3

CDR3 protein: CASSVEPQAGSPLHF
CDR3 DNA: TGTGCCAGCAGCGTAGAGCCACAGGCGGGTTCACCCCTCCACTTT
clone size: few
D gene: NA
V gene: TRBV9
J gene: TRBJ1-6

CDR3 protein: CASSATAPSNQPQHF
CDR3 DNA: TGTGCCAGCAGTGCGACAGCGCCGAGCAATCAGCCCCAGCATTTT
clone size: few
D gene: NA
V gene: TRBV27
J gene: TRBJ1-5

CDR3 protein: CASSSGTGGFQPQHF
CDR3 DNA: TGCGCCAGCAGCTCCGGGACAGGGGGCTTTCAGCCCCAGCATTTT
clone size: NA
D gene: TRBD1
V gene: TRBV5-1
J gene: TRBJ1-5

CDR3 protein: CASTPGGGDYEQYF
CDR3 DNA: TGTGCCAGCACCCCAGGGGGGGGCGACTACGAGCAGTACTTC
clone size: NA
D gene: NA
V gene: TRBV5-4
J gene: TRBJ2-7

CDR3 protein: CASSTGPRGNTIYF
CDR3 DNA: TGTGCCAGTAGTACTGGTCCCAGGGGAAACACCATATATTTT
clone size: few
D gene: NA
V gene: TRBV19
J gene: TRBJ1-3

CDR3 protein: CASSLITGDNEQYF
CDR3 DNA: TGTGCCAGCAGCTTGATAACAGGGGACAACGAGCAGTACTTC
clone size: NA
D gene: TRBD1
V gene: TRBV5-6
J gene: TRBJ2-7

CDR3 protein: CVSTFSGVGTDTQYF
CDR3 DNA: TGTGTCAGCACCTTTAGCGGGGTGGGCACAGATACGCAGTATTTT
clone size: NA
D gene: TRBD2
V gene: TRBV27
J gene: TRBJ2-3

CDR3 protein: CASSSATGNYGYTF
CDR3 DNA: TGCGCCAGCAGCTCCGCGACAGGGAACTATGGCTACACCTTC
clone size: NA
D gene: TRBD1
V gene: TRBV5-1
J gene: TRBJ1-2

CDR3 protein: CASRSGRDEQYF
CDR3 DNA: TGTGCCAGCAGGTCTGGCAGGGACGAGCAGTACTTC
clone size: few
D gene: NA
V gene: TRBV6-1
J gene: TRBJ2-7

CDR3 protein: CSASVGYTF
CDR3 DNA: TGCAGTGCTAGCGTTGGCTACACCTTC
clone size: NA
D gene: NA
V gene: TRBV20-1
J gene: TRBJ1-2

CDR3 protein: CASSPDSGTRFYEQYF
CDR3 DNA: TGTGCCAGCTCACCGGACTCCGGGACTAGATTCTACGAGCAGTACTTC
clone size: NA
D gene: TRBD2
V gene: TRBV18
J gene: TRBJ2-7

CDR3 protein: CASSQGGGPPYNEQFF
CDR3 DNA: TGCGCCAGCAGCCAAGGAGGAGGGCCGCCCTACAATGAGCAGTTCTTC
clone size: NA
D gene: NA
V gene: TRBV4-1
J gene: TRBJ2-1

CDR3 protein: CASSVGSWGNQPQHF
CDR3 DNA: TGTGCCAGCAGTGTCGGGTCCTGGGGCAATCAGCCCCAGCATTTT
clone size: NA
D gene: NA
V gene: TRBV27
J gene: TRBJ1-5

CDR3 protein: CASSLRGTEAFF
CDR3 DNA: TGTGCCAGCAGCCTCCGGGGGACTGAAGCTTTCTTT
clone size: NA
D gene: NA
V gene: TRBV7-8
J gene: TRBJ1-1

CDR3 protein: CASTGLAGVNEQFF
CDR3 DNA: TGTGCCAGCACTGGGCTAGCGGGGGTCAATGAGCAGTTCTTC
clone size: NA
D gene: TRBD2
V gene: TRBV7-2
J gene: TRBJ2-1

CDR3 protein: CASSLDGLYEQYF
CDR3 DNA: TGTGCCAGCAGCTTGGACGGCCTTTACGAGCAGTACTTC
clone size: few
D gene: NA
V gene: TRBV7-9
J gene: TRBJ2-7

CDR3 protein: CASSSPGPGYGYTF
CDR3 DNA: TGTGCCAGCAGCTCCCCGGGTCCAGGATATGGCTACACCTTC
clone size: once
D gene: NA
V gene: TRBV7-9
J gene: TRBJ1-2

CDR3 protein: CASSLVSREQFF
CDR3 DNA: TGTGCCAGCAGCTTAGTTAGCCGGGAGCAGTTCTTC
clone size: NA
D gene: NA
V gene: TRBV11-2
J gene: TRBJ2-1

CDR3 protein: CASSLTQNTEAFF
CDR3 DNA: TGTGCCAGCAGCTTAACACAGAACACTGAAGCTTTCTTT
clone size: NA
D gene: NA
V gene: TRBV7-9
J gene: TRBJ1-1

CDR3 protein: CASSIEGLAIYNEQFF
CDR3 DNA: TGTGCCAGTAGTATCGAGGGACTAGCGATTTACAATGAGCAGTTCTTC
clone size: NA
D gene: TRBD2
V gene: TRBV19
J gene: TRBJ2-1

CDR3 protein: CASRPPGGVNTGELFF
CDR3 DNA: TGTGCCAGCAGACCCCCCGGTGGAGTTAACACCGGGGAGCTGTTTTTT
clone size: NA
D gene: NA
V gene: TRBV27
J gene: TRBJ2-2

CDR3 protein: CASSLTGDFSNQPQHF
CDR3 DNA: TGCGCCAGCAGCTTAACAGGGGACTTTAGCAATCAGCCCCAGCATTTT
clone size: NA
D gene: TRBD1
V gene: TRBV5-1
J gene: TRBJ1-5

CDR3 protein: CASSFGADAYEQYF
CDR3 DNA: TGTGCCAGCAGCTTCGGGGCGGACGCCTACGAGCAGTACTTC
clone size: NA
D gene: NA
V gene: TRBV5-4
J gene: TRBJ2-7

CDR3 protein: CASRETPKETQYF
CDR3 DNA: TGTGCCAGCAGGGAGACTCCTAAAGAGACCCAGTACTTC
clone size: NA
D gene: NA
V gene: TRBV6-1
J gene: TRBJ2-5

CDR3 protein: CSVITGGANTGELFF
CDR3 DNA: TGCAGCGTTATAACAGGGGGGGCGAACACCGGGGAGCTGTTTTTT
clone size: NA
D gene: NA
V gene: TRBV29-1
J gene: TRBJ2-2

CDR3 protein: CASSKGDRGSPKVSYNSPLHF
CDR3 DNA: TGTGCCAGCAGCAAGGGGGACAGGGGGTCGCCCAAGGTATCCTATAATTCACCCCTCCACTTT
clone size: few
D gene: NA
V gene: TRBV21-1
J gene: TRBJ1-6

CDR3 protein: CASSPGQNPSYEQYF
CDR3 DNA: TGTGCCAGCAGCCCCGGACAGAACCCCTCCTACGAGCAGTACTTC
clone size: NA
D gene: NA
V gene: TRBV7-9
J gene: TRBJ2-7

CDR3 protein: CASNRDPATNEKLFF
CDR3 DNA: TGTGCCAGCAACCGGGATCCCGCAACTAATGAAAAACTGTTTTTT
clone size: NA
D gene: NA
V gene: TRBV5-6
J gene: TRBJ1-4

CDR3 protein: CAIRAGSYEQYF
CDR3 DNA: TGTGCCATCAGGGCTGGGAGCTACGAGCAGTACTTC
clone size: NA
D gene: NA
V gene: TRBV10-3
J gene: TRBJ2-7

CDR3 protein: CASRLSGSGYEQYF
CDR3 DNA: TGTGCCAGCAGACTCTCGGGGTCAGGCTACGAGCAGTACTTC
clone size: NA
D gene: NA
V gene: TRBV28
J gene: TRBJ2-7

CDR3 protein: CATRDSYEQYF
CDR3 DNA: TGTGCCACCCGGGACAGCTACGAGCAGTACTTC
clone size: NA
D gene: TRBD1
V gene: TRBV2
J gene: TRBJ2-7